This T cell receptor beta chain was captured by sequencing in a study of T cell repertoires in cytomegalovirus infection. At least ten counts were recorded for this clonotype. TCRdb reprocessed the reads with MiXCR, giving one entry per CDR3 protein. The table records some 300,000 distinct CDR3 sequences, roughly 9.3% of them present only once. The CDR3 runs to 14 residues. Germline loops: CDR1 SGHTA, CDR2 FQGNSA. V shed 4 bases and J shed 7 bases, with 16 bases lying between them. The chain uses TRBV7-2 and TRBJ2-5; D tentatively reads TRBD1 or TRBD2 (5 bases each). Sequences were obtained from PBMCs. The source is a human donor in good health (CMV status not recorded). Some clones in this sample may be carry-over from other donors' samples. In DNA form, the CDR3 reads TGTGCCAGCAGCTCGGGGCAGGGTTGGGCGACCCAGTACTTC. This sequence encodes CASSSGQGWATQYF.